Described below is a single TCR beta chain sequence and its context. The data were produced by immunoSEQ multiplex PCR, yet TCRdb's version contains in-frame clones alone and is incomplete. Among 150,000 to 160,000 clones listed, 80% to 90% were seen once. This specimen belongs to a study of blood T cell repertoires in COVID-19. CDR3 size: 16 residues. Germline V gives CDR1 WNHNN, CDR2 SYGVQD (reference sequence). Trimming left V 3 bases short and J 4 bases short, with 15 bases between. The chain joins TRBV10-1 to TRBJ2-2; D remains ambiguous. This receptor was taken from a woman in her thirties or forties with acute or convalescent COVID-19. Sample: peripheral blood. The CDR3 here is CASSDSKETGTGELFF. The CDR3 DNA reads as TGCGCCAGCAGTGATAGCAAAGAGACGGGCACCGGGGAGCTGTTTTTT.